The rows below give T cell receptor beta chains drawn from one sample of a study of blood T cell repertoires in COVID-19. Profiling relied on immunoSEQ multiplex PCR, and the TCRdb table lists in-frame clones only, not all of them. The sample lists 40,000 to 55,000 clones; around 83% were seen once. What was sequenced was peripheral blood. The receptors originated from a human donor in a cohort sampled during active COVID-19. CDR3s include the opening cysteine and the closing phenylalanine or tryptophan. The D gene is left open where the match is weak. Not every row has a clone size; where given, it reads once, few, many or a size class.

TRBD1 | TRBJ2-3 | TRBV5-1 | . | TGCGCCAGCAGCTTGGACAGGGGGACAGATACGCAGTATTTT | CASSLDRGTDTQYF
. | TRBJ1-5 | TRBV6-5 | . | TGTGCCAGCAGAGGGAGAAGCCCCGACCTTCAGCCCCAGCATTTT | CASRGRSPDLQPQHF
TRBD2 | TRBJ2-3 | TRBV6-1 | . | TGTGCCAGCAGTGAACCCCGGACACCCGGGACTAGCTTGGATTTT | CASSEPRTPGTSLDF
TRBD2 | TRBJ2-4 | TRBV19 | . | TGTGCCAGTAGTATTTGGAGCGGGGGGACCGTCGGACTTAGAAACATTCAGTACTTC | CASSIWSGGTVGLRNIQYF
. | TRBJ1-1 | TRBV6-1 | few | TGTGCCAGCAGTGAAGTAACATGGTACACTGAAGCTTTCTTT | CASSEVTWYTEAFF
TRBD1 | TRBJ1-2 | TRBV19 | once | TGTGCCAGTAGTGGGGAGGCGCAGGGGGACTATGGCTACACCTTC | CASSGEAQGDYGYTF
. | TRBJ2-6 | TRBV21-1 | . | TGTGCCAGACCCCAAGGAGGGGGCCTTACTTCCTCTGGGGCCAACGTCCTGACTTTC | CARPQGGGLTSSGANVLTF
TRBD2 | TRBJ2-7 | TRBV3-1/TRBV3-2 | once | TGTGCCAGCAGCCAAGTGGGACTAGACGCCTACGAGCAGTACTTC | CASSQVGLDAYEQYF
. | TRBJ2-5 | TRBV7-9 | . | TGTGCCAGCAGCTTAGGGGCGGGCACCAAGAGAACCCAGTACTTC | CASSLGAGTKRTQYF
TRBD1 | TRBJ1-1 | TRBV6-5 | . | TGTGCCAGCAGTTACTCGACAGGGAGCTTCCATGCTTTCTTT | CASSYSTGSFHAFF
. | TRBJ2-2 | TRBV7-3 | . | TGTGCCAGCAGACTAGGAGGGAGCACCGGGGAGCTGTTTTTT | CASRLGGSTGELFF
. | TRBJ2-5 | TRBV29-1 | once | TGCAGCGTTGAACTTTGGCAGGCGATCCAAGAGACCCAGTACTTC | CSVELWQAIQETQYF
TRBD1 | TRBJ1-5 | TRBV19 | once | TGTGCCAGTAGTACAGTTGGACAGGGAAGCAATCAGCCCCAGCATTTT | CASSTVGQGSNQPQHF
TRBD1 | TRBJ2-5 | TRBV5-5 | . | TGTGCCAGCAGCTGGACAGGAGCCCAAGAGACCCAGTACTTC | CASSWTGAQETQYF
TRBD1 | TRBJ1-1 | TRBV4-1 | . | TGCGCCAGCAGCCAAGATCGCAGGGGGTCCACTGAAGCTTTCTTT | CASSQDRRGSTEAFF
. | TRBJ1-5 | TRBV27 | . | TGTGCCAGCAGTTTTAGGGCACCCCGGGGTCAGCCCCAGCATTTT | CASSFRAPRGQPQHF
TRBD2 | TRBJ2-5 | TRBV5-1 | . | TGCGCCAGCAGCTTGGCGGGGTTAGCGGGGACCCCCCAAGAGACCCAGTACTTC | CASSLAGLAGTPQETQYF
TRBD2 | TRBJ2-1 | TRBV27 | . | TGTGCCAGCAGTCCCCTGCGGGGGGGCTGGAATGAGCAGTTCTTC | CASSPLRGGWNEQFF
TRBD2 | TRBJ2-1 | TRBV29-1 | . | TGCAGCGTTGAAGAGATGGTTCGGGGGGGCATAGGGAATGAGCAGTTCTTC | CSVEEMVRGGIGNEQFF
. | TRBJ1-3 | TRBV7-3 | . | TGTGCCAGCAGCTTAAGGAAGGGACTACTCTCTGGAAACACCATATATTTT | CASSLRKGLLSGNTIYF
. | TRBJ1-3 | TRBV6-6 | . | TGTGCCAGCAGCCTACAGGCCAGCTCTGGAAACACCATATATTTT | CASSLQASSGNTIYF
. | TRBJ2-7 | TRBV27 | . | TGTGTCACCTACGAGCAGTACTTC | CVTYEQYF
. | TRBJ1-4 | TRBV5-4 | . | TGTGCCAGCAGCGTACAGCCTACAACTAATGAAAAACTGTTTTTT | CASSVQPTTNEKLFF
TRBD1 | TRBJ2-4 | TRBV19 | . | TGTGCCAGTAGACCCGGCCCTTTAGGGGGCCCTAGGGCCAAAAACATTCAGTACTTC | CASRPGPLGGPRAKNIQYF
TRBD1 | TRBJ1-1 | TRBV11-3 | . | TGTGCCAGCAAGAAACGGACAGGGAGGGGTGAAGCTTTCTTT | CASKKRTGRGEAFF
. | TRBJ2-1 | TRBV11-3 | once | TGTGCCAGCAGCGGAATAACAGGGTCCTACAATGAGCAGTTCTTC | CASSGITGSYNEQFF
. | TRBJ1-6 | TRBV19 | . | TGTGCCAGTAGTGCCCTCGGGGGGCGTAATTCACCCCTCCACTTT | CASSALGGRNSPLHF
TRBD2 | TRBJ2-5 | TRBV6-5 | . | TGTGCCAGCCGGAAGACTAGCGGACAAGAGACCCAGTACTTC | CASRKTSGQETQYF
. | TRBJ2-6 | TRBV5-1 | . | TGCGCCAGCAGCTTGGGCAGGGGTCCTGGGGCCAACGTCCTGACTTTC | CASSLGRGPGANVLTF
. | TRBJ2-4 | TRBV30 | . | TGTGCCTGGAGTGTACGACAATCAGAGGCCAAAAACATTCAGTACTTC | CAWSVRQSEAKNIQYF
TRBD1 | TRBJ2-7 | TRBV9 | . | TGTGCCAGCAGCGTAGCTCCCACAGGGGAAGAGCAGTACTTC | CASSVAPTGEEQYF
TRBD2 | TRBJ2-7 | TRBV5-1 | . | TGCGCCAGCAGCTTAAGAGCGGGGGGGATCTACGAGCAGTACTTC | CASSLRAGGIYEQYF
TRBD1 | TRBJ1-1 | TRBV6-5 | . | TGTGCCAGCAGTAGGACAGGATACACTGAAGCTTTCTTT | CASSRTGYTEAFF
TRBD2 | TRBJ2-7 | TRBV5-6 | . | TGTGCCAGCAGCTTGGGCGGGGGTTCATCCTACGAGCAGTACTTC | CASSLGGGSSYEQYF
. | TRBJ2-7 | TRBV7-9 | . | TGTGCCAGCACCCCGGGGTACGAGCAGTACTTC | CASTPGYEQYF
TRBD2 | TRBJ2-3 | TRBV5-1 | . | TGCGCCAGCGCAGGATGGGGGACTAGCGGGGTAACTAGCACAGATACGCAGTATTTT | CASAGWGTSGVTSTDTQYF
. | TRBJ2-7 | TRBV19 | . | TGTGCCAGCAACTGGAGGGAGCAGTACTTC | CASNWREQYF
. | TRBJ1-4 | TRBV4-1 | . | TGCGCCAGCAGCCAAGATCCATGGCATTTTGAAAAACTGTTTTTT | CASSQDPWHFEKLFF
TRBD1 | TRBJ1-5 | TRBV6-1 | . | TGTGCCAGCAGTGACCATGACAGGGGGCATCAGCCCCAGCATTTT | CASSDHDRGHQPQHF
TRBD1 | TRBJ1-4 | TRBV30 | . | TGTGCCAGGACCAGAGTGACAGGGAATGAAAAACTGTTTTTT | CARTRVTGNEKLFF
. | TRBJ1-6 | TRBV5-6 | . | TGTGCCAGCAGCCTGCCAATCGGGTCGGATTCACCCCTCCACTTT | CASSLPIGSDSPLHF
TRBD2 | TRBJ2-1 | TRBV7-3 | . | TGTGCCAGCAGCCCCGGACTAGCGGGGGACAATGAGCAGTTCTTC | CASSPGLAGDNEQFF
TRBD2 | TRBJ2-3 | TRBV7-9 | . | TGTGCCAGCAGCCTACTAGCGGGGGGGGCAGATACGCAGTATTTT | CASSLLAGGADTQYF
. | TRBJ1-2 | TRBV2 | . | TGTGCCAGCATCCGGAGGGAGCTTGGAGATGGCTACACCTTC | CASIRRELGDGYTF
. | TRBJ2-2 | TRBV4-2 | few | TGTGCCAGCAGCCAAGATATACCGGGGGACACCGGGGAGCTGTTTTTT | CASSQDIPGDTGELFF
. | TRBJ2-6 | TRBV10-3 | . | TGTGCCATCAGTAGAGGAGGAATCTCTGGGGCCAACGTCCTGACTTTC | CAISRGGISGANVLTF
. | TRBJ1-5 | TRBV5-6 | . | TGTGCCAGCAGCTTGGGGCCGGGGGGAAATCAGCCCCAGCATTTT | CASSLGPGGNQPQHF
TRBD2 | TRBJ2-1 | TRBV6-4 | . | TGTGCCAGCAGTGGGACTAGCGGCTCCTACAATGAGCAGTTCTTC | CASSGTSGSYNEQFF
TRBD1 | TRBJ2-7 | TRBV7-6 | . | TGTGCCAGCAGCGAAAGGACAGGGGGCGTGTACGAGCAGTACTTC | CASSERTGGVYEQYF
TRBD1 | TRBJ1-1 | TRBV9 | few | TGTGCCAGCAGCGATATTGCCGGGACAGGTAGTGGGACTGAAGCTTTCTTT | CASSDIAGTGSGTEAFF
TRBD2 | TRBJ2-2 | TRBV5-1 | . | TGCGCCAGCAGCTTGAAAGGCCTAGCGGGGATCACCGGGGAGCTGTTTTTT | CASSLKGLAGITGELFF
. | TRBJ2-3 | TRBV7-2 | once | TGTGCCAGCAGCTTAGTGGGAGGAAGAGATACGCAGTATTTT | CASSLVGGRDTQYF
TRBD1 | TRBJ1-1 | TRBV2 | once | TGTGCCAGCAGTGGGACAGGGAGGAAGGCTTTCTTT | CASSGTGRKAFF